Presented here are 25 T cell receptor beta chains from one specimen sequenced in a study of blood T cell repertoires in COVID-19. Profiled with immunoSEQ multiplex PCR; TCRdb holds only in-frame clones, not every one. The sample holds 160,000 or so clones, just over 90% seen once. Sequenced: peripheral blood. These TCRs come from a woman in her fifties or sixties with COVID-19, enrolled during active disease.

The chain couples TRBV12-3 or TRBV12-4 to TRBJ2-7; D uncertain. Trimming stripped 4 bases from V and 2 bases from J, with 9 bases between. This CDR3 is 13 amino acids long. The CDR3 spells CASSSLLTYEQYF. The CDR3 nucleotides are TGTGCCAGCAGTTCTCTCTTAACCTACGAGCAGTACTTC.

This clone occurred a few times. The sample holds other DNA sequences that translate to the same CDR3. The chain links TRBV6-5 to TRBJ2-3, with TRBD1 identical over 10 bases. Losses at the gene ends were 5 bases for V and 6 bases for J; bases not matched to a gene: 5. CDR1 MNHEY and CDR2 SVGAGI come from the germline V gene. CDR3 length: 14 residues. CDR3 sequence: CASSRRTGGDTQYF. The CDR3 region has the DNA TGTGCCAGCAGTCGGCGGACAGGGGGTGATACGCAGTATTTT.

The chain links TRBV2 to TRBJ1-4; 7 bases align to TRBD1. Trimming removed 6 bases from V and 3 bases from J; junction bases left unmatched: 10. The CDR3 contains 16 residues. CDR1 and CDR2 (germline): SNHLY, FYNNEI. CDR3 in DNA: TGTGCCAGCAGCTGGAACGGACAGGTTGCTAATGAAAAACTGTTTTTT. Translation: CASSWNGQVANEKLFF.

The V call is TRBV10-3, the J call TRBJ2-1; weak D call: TRBD2 (5 bases). CDR1 is ENHRY, CDR2 SYGVKD, per germline. Trimming took off 0 bases at V and 1 base at J, with 7 bases between the two ends. This CDR3 has 15 residues. CDR3 nucleotides: TGTGCCATCAGTGAGTCCAGGACTTCCTACAATGAGCAGTTCTTC. This sequence encodes CAISESRTSYNEQFF.

The chain joins TRBV20-1 to TRBJ2-1, with 7 bases matching TRBD1. Germline V gene sequence: CDR1 DFQATT, CDR2 SNEGSKA (reference sequence). V dropped 6 bases and J dropped 11; count of bases not matched to a gene: 4. The CDR3 covers 10 residues. CDR3 bases: TGCAGTGCAGAGGGGGCCAAGCAGTTCTTC. Translation: CSAEGAKQFF.

The chain links TRBV9 to TRBJ1-5; D is uncertain. CDR1 is SGDLS and CDR2 is YYNGEE in the germline V gene. Trimming took 3 bases from V and 0 from J, leaving 7 bases between them. The CDR3 consists of 14 residues. As DNA, the CDR3 is TGTGCCAGCAGCGAATCAGATAGCAATCAGCCCCAGCATTTT. Protein product: CASSESDSNQPQHF.

The chain carries TRBV3-1 (or the pseudogene TRBV3-2) and TRBJ1-3; no clear D gene. With 0 bases removed from V and 2 bases from J, the gap between germline ends came to 5 bases. The CDR3 has 14 residues. The germline V gene encodes CDR1 LGHDT and CDR2 YNNKEL (reference sequence). The CDR3 reads CASSQDPTGNTIYF. In DNA, the CDR3 is TGTGCCAGCAGCCAAGATCCAACTGGAAACACCATATATTTT.

J is TRBJ1-1 and V is TRBV10-3; D might be TRBD1 (6 bases). Trimming removed 5 bases at V and 2 bases at J, with 9 bases between. CDR3 length equals 13 residues. The germline V gene has CDR1 ENHRY and CDR2 SYGVKD. The CDR3 here is CAISNRENTEAFF. The CDR3 nucleotides read TGTGCCATCAGTAACAGGGAAAACACTGAAGCTTTCTTT.

This sequence joins TRBV6-6 and TRBJ1-2, with 8 bases aligning to TRBD1. The CDR3 extends over 17 amino acids. The V segment lost 5 bases and the J segment 0 bases; nucleotides outside the gene matches: 11. Germline V lookup: CDR1 MNHNY, CDR2 SVGAGI (reference sequence). The CDR3 DNA reads as TGTGCCAGCAGTCGACAGGGGAAATCAGAAGCTAACTATGGCTACACCTTC. Protein product: CASSRQGKSEANYGYTF.

V usage is TRBV5-1 and J usage is TRBJ1-2; D may be TRBD1 (6 bases). The CDR3 sequence is 15 residues long. Germline V CDR1 and CDR2: SGHRS, YFSETQ. V was trimmed by 0 bases and J by 4 bases, leaving 13 bases between them. The CDR3 spells CASSLEGEGGYGYTF. Written as DNA, the CDR3 is TGCGCCAGCAGCTTGGAGGGGGAGGGCGGCTATGGCTACACCTTC. The full variable domain, completed using reference TRBV5-1 and TRBJ1-2, is KAGVTQTPRYLIKTRGQQVTLSCSPISGHRSVSWYQQTPGQGLQFLFEYFSETQRNKGNFPGRFSGRQFSNSRSEMNVSTLELGDSALYLCASSLEGEGGYGYTFGSGTRLTVV.

V usage is TRBV3-1 (or the pseudogene TRBV3-2) and J usage is TRBJ1-6; 8 nucleotides agree with TRBD1. V lost 4 bases to trimming and J lost 6 bases; unmatched junction nucleotides: 8. Germline CDR1 LGHDT, CDR2 YNNKEL (reference sequence). This CDR3 contains 16 residues. CDR3 protein: CASSPSSGTGNSPLHF. For the CDR3, the DNA is TGTGCCAGCAGCCCAAGTTCCGGGACAGGTAATTCACCCCTCCACTTT.

The chain carries TRBV6-1 and TRBJ1-5; TRBD1 agrees at 8 bases. Losses at the gene ends were 4 bases for V and 0 bases for J; bases not matched to a gene: 8. Germline V gene lookup returns CDR1 MNHNS and CDR2 SASEGT. This CDR3 contains 17 residues. CDR3 sequence reads: CASSAWTGTYSNQPQHF. The CDR3 DNA sequence: TGTGCCAGCAGTGCCTGGACAGGGACCTATAGCAATCAGCCCCAGCATTTT.

The chain joins TRBV19 to TRBJ1-4; no firm D call. Germline V gene data show CDR1 as LNHDA and CDR2 as SQIVND (reference sequence). Trimming took off 7 bases at V and 8 bases at J, with 17 bases between the two ends. This CDR3 is built from 14 residues. The CDR3 loop reads CASTLTDPREKLFF. The CDR3 DNA reads TGTGCCAGTACCCTTACAGATCCACGGGAAAAACTGTTTTTT.

The chain carries TRBV7-2 and TRBJ1-1; D unresolved. Trimming took off 5 bases at V and 11 bases at J, with 18 bases between the two ends. CDR3 length: 13 residues. Germline V CDR1 and CDR2: SGHTA, FQGNSA. CDR3 in DNA: TGTGCCAGCAGCCTCGGGCTCGGGGAGATGGCTTTCTTT. Translating it yields CASSLGLGEMAFF.

This clone was picked up a small number of times. V and J are TRBV6-5 and TRBJ2-3; D is undetermined. Germline-derived CDR1 and CDR2 are MNHEY and SVGAGI. This CDR3 is 13 amino acids long. Deletions cut 7 bases from V and 5 bases from J, with 13 bases between. CDR3 nucleotide sequence: TGTGCCAGCACCCGTCAGGTGAAAGATACGCAGTATTTT. Protein: CASTRQVKDTQYF.

The V and J genes are TRBV6-5 and TRBJ2-3, with 15 bases identical to TRBD2. CDR1 is MNHEY and CDR2 is SVGAGI in the germline V gene. The CDR3 is 16 amino acids. V trimming: 4 bases; J trimming: 6 bases; junction bases outside the gene matches: 5. CDR3 bases: TGTGCCAGCAGTTCCCGGACTAGCGGGGGGGCGGATACGCAGTATTTT. Amino acids: CASSSRTSGGADTQYF.

This rearrangement joins TRBV6-5 to TRBJ1-1; TRBD1 might be the D (6 bases). CDR1 and CDR2 (germline): MNHEY, SVGAGI. The CDR3 consists of 14 residues. V dropped 0 bases and J dropped 10 bases, with 15 bases sitting between them. The chain's CDR3 is CASSYSQGKYGAFF. CDR3 in DNA: TGTGCCAGCAGTTACTCGCAGGGGAAATATGGAGCTTTCTTT.

This rearrangement joins TRBV2 to TRBJ1-1, with 7 bases lining up with TRBD1. Germline V lookup: CDR1 SNHLY, CDR2 FYNNEI. CDR3 length: 15 residues. With 6 bases clipped from V and 6 bases from J, the junction kept 13 bases outside the gene matches. Here the CDR3 DNA reads TGTGCCAGCAGGAGGACAGGCTGGGTCGCAGCTGAAGCTTTCTTT. It is translated as CASRRTGWVAAEAFF.

This chain connects TRBV5-6 to TRBJ1-2; D gene uncertain. Trimming shortened V by 5 bases and J by 8 bases, and 13 bases separated the two germline ends. This CDR3 is 12 amino acids long. Germline V gives CDR1 SGHDT, CDR2 YYEEEE. DNA of the CDR3: TGTGCCAGCAGGAGAGAAGCCTGGGGCTACACCTTC. As protein: CASRREAWGYTF.

The CDR3 nucleotides read TGTGCCAGCAGAGCTAGCGGGGGAGCCACCTACGAGCAGTACTTC. Its translation: CASRASGGATYEQYF. The chain has TRBV2 and TRBJ2-7; 10 bases agree with TRBD2. The CDR3 consists of 15 residues. CDR1 SNHLY and CDR2 FYNNEI come from the germline V gene. V dropped 6 bases and J dropped 2; count of bases not matched to a gene: 7.

This chain connects TRBV4-2 to TRBJ1-2; D is undetermined. Trimming took 8 bases from V and 2 from J, leaving 18 bases between them. The CDR3 covers 15 residues. CDR1 and CDR2 (germline): LGHNA, YNFKEQ. The CDR3 region has the DNA TGTGCCAGCGGACCGGAGGGCAACGCCAACTATGGCTACACCTTC. It is translated as CASGPEGNANYGYTF.

This chain uses TRBV5-6 with TRBJ2-7; 8 bases are a match to TRBD1. V was clipped by 2 bases and J by 2 bases; unmatched bases: 6. From germline, CDR1 is SGHDT and CDR2 YYEEEE. The CDR3 is 15 residues long. CDR3 region: CASSLGGQETYEQYF. The CDR3 region has the DNA TGTGCCAGCAGCTTAGGGGGACAGGAAACCTACGAGCAGTACTTC.

This chain connects TRBV12-5 to TRBJ1-5; D is possibly TRBD1 (6 bases). This CDR3 has 13 amino acids. Germline loops: CDR1 LGHNT, CDR2 FRNRAP. The V gene lost 6 bases and the J gene lost 7 bases, with 13 bases spanning the gap. CDR3 in amino acids: CASGITGLQPQHF. CDR3 nucleotides: TGTGCTAGTGGCATAACAGGGCTGCAGCCCCAGCATTTT. Supplemented by reference TRBV12-5 and TRBJ1-5, the full variable domain reads DARVTQTPRHKVTEMGQEVTMRCQPILGHNTVFWYRQTMMQGLELLAYFRNRAPLDDSGMPKDRFSAEMPDATLATLKIQPSEPRDSAVYFCASGITGLQPQHFGDGTRLSIL.

The J gene is TRBJ1-6, the V gene TRBV16; 10 bases align to TRBD1. The CDR3 runs to 16 residues. V lost 2 bases, J lost 5 bases, and 3 bases stayed unmatched. From germline, CDR1 is KGHSY and CDR2 FQNENV. CDR3 sequence: CASSQAGQGNNSPLHF. CDR3 DNA: TGTGCCAGCAGCCAAGCGGGACAGGGGAATAATTCACCCCTCCACTTT.

The chain links TRBV6-6 to TRBJ2-1, with 12 bases matching TRBD2. V lost 5 bases and J lost 4; bases outside the gene matches: 0. The germline gives CDR1 MNHNY, CDR2 SVGAGI (reference sequence). The CDR3 has 14 residues. CDR3 sequence (DNA): TGTGCCAGCAGTCTAGCGGGGGGGTACAATGAGCAGTTCTTC. Protein sequence: CASSLAGGYNEQFF.